Listed here is a single T cell receptor beta chain. Its antigen is undetermined. Autoimmune disease history or systemic immunosuppression was exclusionary. The sample belongs to a study of OX40 agonist ivuxolimab in advanced cancers. Study as a whole: Among those treated, three patients had partial responses, one with hepatocellular carcinoma and two with cutaneous melanoma. Broader study findings: Averaging showed that CD8+ T cells had more expanded clones than CD4+ did.

Assay: immunoSEQ multiplex PCR; the TCRdb copy retains only in-frame clones and omits some. Of tens of thousands of clones in the sample, under 90% were seen once. The CDR3 runs 20 residues. The gene calls are TRBV21-1 and TRBJ1-5; TRBD1 is taken as the D call from the table, unchecked against the DNA. TRBV21-1 is an annotated pseudogene. The source is an adult with an advanced solid tumor such as melanoma, head and neck, liver or kidney cancer. Specimen: CD4+ or CD8+ T cells sorted from blood, collected in a trial of the OX40 agonist ivuxolimab. CDR3 in amino acids: CASSKESLGQGAWSNQPQHF. In DNA form, the CDR3 reads TGTGCCAGCAGCAAAGAGAGTCTGGGACAAGGGGCTTGGAGCAATCAGCCCCAGCATTTT.